This T cell receptor (beta chain) comes out of a study of CD8 T cells in ankylosing spondylitis. Whole-study results and caveats: Disease-linked clones bore a CD8+ phenotype and were relatively rare in peripheral blood. A motif in TCR beta, a set of under ten highly homologous variants, appeared characteristic of ankylosing spondylitis blood. Before this, some motif variants had been reported in reactive arthritis synovial fluid and blood. Reports say disease-linked clones showed up significantly more in matched ankylosing spondylitis synovial fluid.

Trimming took 5 bases from V and 5 from J; bases not matched to a gene: 7. This CDR3 region has 14 residues. As concerns this clonotype: Its matching antigen is unknown.

Library preparation for TCR beta used quantitative 5'-RACE with molecular barcodes. MiXCR, run by TCRdb on the 5' RACE reads, gives a single entry per CDR3 protein. The sample carries some 840,000 distinct CDR3 sequences, 12% recorded once. The V call is TRBV12-3 or TRBV12-4, the J call TRBJ1-1, with 8 bases fitting TRBD1. Sequenced sample: blood, either unsorted or a sorted T cell fraction (not recorded which). The TCR sequence derives from a male donor with ankylosing spondylitis. CDR3 bases: TGTGCCAGCAGTCCTCAGGGGGCGCGGACTGAAGCTTTCTTT. Amino acid sequence: CASSPQGARTEAFF.